These 9 T cell receptor beta chains originate from one sample sequenced in a study of T-cell reconstitution after alpha-beta-depleted transplantation in children (dated by TCRdb to about 2016). The sample's treatment or condition label is to be understood as: allogeneic hematopoietic cell transplantation with graft depleted of TCRalphabeta T cells and CD19 B cells. The library was generated by PCR. Data came from an Illumina HiSeq 2500. TCR libraries were prepared with molecular barcoding, using unique molecular identifiers to normalize TCRbeta repertoire quantification. The public sequencing data were trimmed at Q25 with fastp and processed into clonotypes with MiXCR by TCRdb, which kept only in-frame beta chains. CDR3 protein duplicates are merged, each entry listing the most common genes and DNA. The sample has about 600,000 distinct CDR3 sequences on record, 10% to 15% of them singletons. Of the sample, roughly 2.3% is held by the ten largest clones.

The sample consisted of PBMCs, mostly from graft donor cells, taken 360 days after TCRalphabeta/CD19-depleted stem cell transplant. These receptors were taken from a male patient between 10 and 17 years old who had a stem cell transplant for acute myeloid leukemia, so the T cells may come from the graft donor.

This clonotype was observed a handful of times. CDR3 sequence reads: CSVPWDRNYNEQFF. The CDR3 DNA reads as TGCAGCGTCCCATGGGACAGGAACTACAATGAGCAGTTCTTC. The chain combines TRBV29-1 with TRBJ2-1; 8 nucleotides agree with TRBD1. Unmatched junction bases numbered 7, after V lost 6 bases and J lost 3 bases. This CDR3 region has 14 residues. Per the germline V gene, CDR1 is SQVTM and CDR2 is ANQGSEA.

The chain links TRBV19 to TRBJ2-6, with D uncertain. The germline V gene encodes CDR1 LNHDA and CDR2 SQIVND (reference sequence). This CDR3 spans 15 amino acids. Trimming stripped 3 bases from V and 0 bases from J, with 6 bases between. DNA for the CDR3: TGTGCCAGTAGTATGAAGGCCTCTGGGGCCAACGTCCTGACTTTC. Translation: CASSMKASGANVLTF.

This clonotype has just a few counts. The chain employs TRBV3-1 and TRBJ2-1, with 15 nucleotides matching TRBD2. Germline trimming cut 0 bases from V and 5 bases from J; bases unmatched to any gene: 5. CDR3 length equals 18 residues. In germline, CDR1 is LGHDT, CDR2 YNNKEL (reference sequence). CDR3 sequence reads: CASSQEWTSGRANNEQFF. As DNA, the CDR3 is TGTGCCAGCAGCCAAGAATGGACTAGCGGGAGGGCCAACAATGAGCAGTTCTTC.

The CDR3 here is CASRPGGLRGSDTQYF. CDR3 DNA: TGTGCCAGCAGGCCCGGCGGGCTCCGGGGGTCAGATACGCAGTATTTT. The gene calls are TRBV27 and TRBJ2-3, with TRBD2 as a possible D gene (6 bases). The CDR3 is made up of 16 amino acids. Germline V gives CDR1 MNHEY, CDR2 SMNVEV (reference sequence). V was cut by 6 bases and J by 4 bases, with 20 bases left in between.

This clonotype has a count of ten or more. The chain couples TRBV9 to TRBJ1-5; D unresolved. Deletions cut 1 base from V and 5 bases from J, with 13 bases between. The CDR3 is 15 amino acids. Germline CDR1 and CDR2: SGDLS and YYNGEE. CDR3 DNA sequence: TGTGCCAGCAGCGTAAGCCCGACGGAGTATCAGCCCCAGCATTTT. Protein sequence: CASSVSPTEYQPQHF.

This clonotype was counted only a few times. The rearrangement links TRBV3-1 to TRBJ2-7; TRBD2 aligns across 11 bases. J gave up 6 bases and V 4 bases, and 14 bases lay outside the gene matches. The CDR3 is made up of 17 amino acids. The germline CDR1 and CDR2 sequences are LGHDT and YNNKEL (reference sequence). The CDR3 nucleotides read TGTGCCAGCAGCCTTACCTCCAGACTAGCGGGATCCGGCGAGCAGTACTTC. Protein product: CASSLTSRLAGSGEQYF.

This rearrangement joins TRBV12-3 or TRBV12-4 to TRBJ2-3; 7 bases agree with TRBD2. With V trimmed by 1 base and J by 4 bases, 11 bases remained unmatched. This CDR3 is 17 amino acids long. In DNA form, the CDR3 reads TGTGCCAGCAGTTTAGGGGCTAGCGGATACACGGCAGATACGCAGTATTTT. The encoded protein is CASSLGASGYTADTQYF.

V is TRBV12-5 and J is TRBJ2-5; D might be TRBD2 (5 bases). Germline CDR1 reads LGHNT; CDR2 reads FRNRAP. This CDR3 has 17 residues. Trimming took off 1 base at V and 4 bases at J, with 19 bases between the two ends. The CDR3 DNA is TGTGCTAGTGGTTTGGGGACGGGGAACCACTACGGAGAGACCCAGTACTTC. Protein sequence: CASGLGTGNHYGETQYF.

This clonotype was observed at least ten times. V gene TRBV10-3 combines with J gene TRBJ2-5; D gene ambiguous. The CDR3 totals 12 residues. From germline, CDR1 is ENHRY and CDR2 SYGVKD. Trimming cost V 0 bases and J 5 bases, with 4 bases left between them. CDR3 bases: TGTGCCATCAGTGAGTCGGGCGAGACCCAGTACTTC. Protein sequence: CAISESGETQYF.